This T cell receptor beta chain is from a study of cytomegalovirus exposure and HLA in healthy donors. The PCR made use of 60 Vbeta and 13 Jbeta primers. Generated by immunoSEQ multiplex PCR, the TCRdb table keeps only in-frame clones and is missing some. The data hold 120,000 or so clones, with about 74% observed a single time. Nominally healthy donors were sampled, though unrecorded immune exposures were likely. Worth noting for this clone: What it binds is unknown.

The study, taken as a whole, reports: CMV serostatus was the sole immune exposure data available.

CDR1 is SGHTA, CDR2 FQGNSA, per germline. The CDR3 loop spans 14 amino acids. The V and J ends lost 6 bases and 5 bases respectively, with 15 bases between them. Material: PBMCs. The V and J genes are TRBV7-2 and TRBJ2-3, with D uncertain. This sequence originates from a woman aged 45 to 65 in good health and CMV-seropositive. CDR3 residues: CASSPRREVDTQYF. The CDR3 nucleotides read TGTGCCAGCAGTCCTCGGAGAGAAGTAGATACGCAGTATTTT. The entire variable domain, with the rest obtained from reference TRBV7-2 and TRBJ2-3, is as follows: GAGVSQSPSNKVTEKGKDVELRCDPISGHTALYWYRQSLGQGLEFLIYFQGNSAPDKSGLPSDRFSAERTGGSVSTLTIQRTQQEDSAVYLCASSPRREVDTQYFGPGTRLTVL.